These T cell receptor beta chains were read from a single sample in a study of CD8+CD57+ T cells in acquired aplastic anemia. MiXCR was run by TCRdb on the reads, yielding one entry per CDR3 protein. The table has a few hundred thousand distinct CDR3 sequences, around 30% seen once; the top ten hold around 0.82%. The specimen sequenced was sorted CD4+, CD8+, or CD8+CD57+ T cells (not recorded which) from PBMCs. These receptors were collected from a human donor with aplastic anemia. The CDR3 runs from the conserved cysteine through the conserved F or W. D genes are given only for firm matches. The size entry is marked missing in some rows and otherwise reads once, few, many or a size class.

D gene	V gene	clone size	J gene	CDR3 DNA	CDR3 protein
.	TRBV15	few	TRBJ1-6	TGTGCCAGCAGTTTGTCAGCAAGTCTGAATAATTCACCCCTCCACTTT	CASSLSASLNNSPLHF
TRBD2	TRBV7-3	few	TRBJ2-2	TGTGCCAGCACCCCTTCTAGCGGGAGGGCCGGGGAGCTGTTTTTT	CASTPSSGRAGELFF
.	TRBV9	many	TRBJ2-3	TGTGCCAGCAGCGTAGTCACAGATACGCAGTATTTT	CASSVVTDTQYF
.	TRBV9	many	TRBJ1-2	TGTGCCAGCAGCGTAGGGAGGGGCACCGCTAACTATGGCTACACCTTC	CASSVGRGTANYGYTF
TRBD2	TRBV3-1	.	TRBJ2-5	TGTGCCAGCAGCTCCCGGTATAGCGGGGGACAGACCCAGTACTTC	CASSSRYSGGQTQYF
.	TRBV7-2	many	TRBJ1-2	TGTGCCAGCAGCTTGGGGTTTGGCTATGGCTACACCTTC	CASSLGFGYGYTF
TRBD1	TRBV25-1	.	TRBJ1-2	TGTGCCAGCAGCAGATCCTCCCGGGACAGGGGGCTTTGGCATGGCTACACCTTC	CASSRSSRDRGLWHGYTF
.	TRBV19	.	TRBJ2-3	TGTGCCAGTAGTGGCAGACTCACAGATACGCAGTATTTT	CASSGRLTDTQYF
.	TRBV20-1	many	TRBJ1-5	TGCAGTGCTAGAGATAATTATCAGCCCCAGCATTTT	CSARDNYQPQHF
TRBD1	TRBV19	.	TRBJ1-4	TGTGCCAGTAGTGTGGGACAGGGGACTGAAAAACTGTTTTTT	CASSVGQGTEKLFF
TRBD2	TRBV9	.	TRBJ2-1	TGTGCCAGCAGCGTGGCCCCCGGGACTAGCGGTTACAATGAGCAGTTCTTC	CASSVAPGTSGYNEQFF
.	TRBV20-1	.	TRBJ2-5	TGCAGTGCTAGAGACCGGGGCTACCAAGAGACCCAGTACTTC	CSARDRGYQETQYF
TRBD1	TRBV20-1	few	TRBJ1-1	TGCAGTGCTAGAGATTCGGACAGGGACTTAACGTGGCCCACTGAAGCTTTCTTT	CSARDSDRDLTWPTEAFF
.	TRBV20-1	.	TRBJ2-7	TGCAGTGCCAGTAGTATAGTTAGGGGAGCCTACGAGCAGTACTTC	CSASSIVRGAYEQYF
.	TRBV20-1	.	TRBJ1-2	TGTAGTGCTAGTGAAGCGCGCAATCCTTTAGAGGGCTACACCTTC	CSASEARNPLEGYTF
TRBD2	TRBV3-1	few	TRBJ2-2	TGTGCCAGCAGGGGACACGTTCTCCTAGCGGGAGGACACACCGGGGAGCTGTTTTTT	CASRGHVLLAGGHTGELFF